This TCR beta chain was identified during a study of blood T cell repertoires in COVID-19. Turning to the study itself: Collection of acute and convalescent COVID-19 samples took place in the United States, Italy and Spain.

Using immunoSEQ multiplex PCR, the repertoire was profiled, and TCRdb retains in-frame clones only, with some absent. The sample shows some 200,000 clones, about 88% of them seen only once. The ends lost 1 base at V and 5 bases at J; junction bases unmatched: 2. CDR3 size: 13 residues. From germline, CDR1 is SGHRS and CDR2 YFSETQ. Input material: PBMCs or T cells enriched from blood (not recorded which). V and J are TRBV5-1 and TRBJ2-5; 7 nucleotides line up with TRBD1. The TCR comes from a woman in her late teens or twenties who had recovered from COVID-19. The CDR3 region is CASSLTGVETQYF. The CDR3 DNA reads as TGCGCCAGCAGCTTGACAGGGGTGGAGACCCAGTACTTC.